This T cell receptor (beta chain) was sequenced for a study of blood T cell repertoires in COVID-19. Whole-study context: Material from acute and convalescent COVID-19 was sourced from the United States, Italy and Spain. PBMCs, B-cell-depleted T cells, or T cells provided the cDNA or gDNA that made up the material.

Germline lookup yields CDR1 MDHEN and CDR2 SYDVKM. There are 16 residues in the CDR3. After removal of 5 bases from V and 5 bases from J, the junction contained 12 bases not matched to a gene. Original analysis: How many nucleated cells were present was estimated from reference gene primer amplification. Sequenced by immunoSEQ multiplex PCR; TCRdb stores in-frame clones only, minus some. The DNA was the basis for D and trimming; V, J and clone size are from that table. The sample has tens of thousands of clones; 82% are singletons. Source material: peripheral blood. This chain uses TRBV28 with TRBJ1-1; 9 positions agree with TRBD1. The TCR comes from a woman of 80 years or more with acute or convalescent COVID-19. The chain's CDR3 is CASSPRTWTGVTEAFF. CDR3 bases: TGTGCCAGCAGTCCCCGGACTTGGACAGGGGTAACTGAAGCTTTCTTT.